This is a list of T cell receptor beta chains from one sample in a study of CD8+CD57+ T cells in acquired aplastic anemia. TCRdb re-called the reads through MiXCR, storing one row per CDR3 protein. Of just over 200,000 distinct CDR3 sequences in the sample, less than 75% were seen once. Sequences were obtained from sorted CD4+, CD8+, or CD8+CD57+ T cells (not recorded which) from PBMCs. The receptors originated from a human donor with aplastic anemia. CDR3s include the opening cysteine and the closing phenylalanine or tryptophan. The D gene is left open where the match is weak. Clone size appears in some rows only: once, few, many, or a class for an expanded clone.

- | TRBJ2-7 | TRBV27 | - | CASSRSREANERYF | TGTGCCAGCAGTCGCAGCAGGGAAGCGAACGAGCGGTACTTC
- | TRBJ2-1 | TRBV10-1 | TRBD2 | CASSESRASGRNEQFF | TGCGCCAGCAGTGAGTCGCGGGCCAGCGGGAGGAACGAGCAGTTCTTC
- | TRBJ1-5 | TRBV5-4 | - | CASSRAGSLSSNQPQHF | TGCGCCAGCAGCCGAGCTGGGAGCCTTAGTAGCAATCAGCCCCAGCATTTT
- | TRBJ2-7 | TRBV24-1 | - | CAPGGGGYEQYF | TGTGCCCCTGGCGGCGGAGGCTACGAGCAGTACTTC
- | TRBJ2-5 | TRBV11-1 | TRBD2 | CASSHTPGLVRETQYF | TGCGCCAGCAGCCATACTCCGGGACTAGTGCGGGAGACCCAGTACTTC
once | TRBJ1-1 | TRBV19 | - | CASRRGRNTEAFF | TGTGCCAGTCGGCGGGGGAGGAACACTGAAGCTTTCTTT
- | TRBJ2-7 | TRBV7-8 | - | CASRRVYEQYF | TGTGCCAGCAGGAGAGTCTACGAGCAGTACTTC
- | TRBJ1-5 | TRBV19 | - | CASSIRTGDQPQHF | TGTGCCAGTAGTATTCGGACCGGAGATCAGCCCCAGCATTTT
- | TRBJ2-7 | TRBV5-5 | TRBD2 | CASSLSGGTPYEQYF | TGTGCCAGCAGCTTGTCCGGGGGGACTCCCTACGAGCAGTACTTC
- | TRBJ2-7 | TRBV6-1 | TRBD1 | CASSAGQLVEQYF | TGTGCCAGCAGTGCGGGACAGTTGGTCGAGCAGTACTTC
- | TRBJ1-2 | TRBV20-1 | - | CSARDHRGGYGYTF | TGCAGTGCTAGAGATCATCGAGGGGGCTATGGCTACACCTTC
- | TRBJ2-2 | TRBV10-3 | TRBD1 | CASRLPGQGVGTGELFF | TGTGCCAGCAGATTACCGGGACAGGGGGTTGGCACCGGGGAGCTGTTTTTT
- | TRBJ1-2 | TRBV13 | TRBD1 | CASSPGGEGGYTF | TGTGCCAGCAGTCCAGGGGGGGAGGGTGGCTACACCTTC
- | TRBJ1-2 | TRBV10-3 | - | CAISLGGDYGYTF | TGTGCCATCAGTTTAGGGGGGGACTATGGCTACACCTTC
- | TRBJ2-7 | TRBV7-9 | - | CASSSHQGRPYEQYF | TGTGCCAGCAGCTCCCACCAGGGACGCCCCTACGAGCAGTACTTC
- | TRBJ2-5 | TRBV12-3/TRBV12-4 | - | CASSFRLPVIRETQYF | TGTGCCAGCAGTTTTAGGTTACCAGTCATAAGAGAGACCCAGTACTTC
- | TRBJ2-2 | TRBV20-1 | TRBD2 | CSATSGGSTGELFF | TGCAGTGCTACCAGCGGGGGGAGCACCGGGGAGCTGTTTTTT
- | TRBJ2-3 | TRBV5-1 | TRBD2 | CASSFTSGHTDTQYF | TGCGCCAGCAGCTTTACTAGCGGCCACACAGATACGCAGTATTTT
- | TRBJ2-1 | TRBV11-3 | - | CASSLEEPWDEQCF | TGTGCCAGCAGCTTAGAGGAACCTTGGGATGAGCAGTGCTTC
many | TRBJ1-1 | TRBV2 | - | CASSVGRRNTEAFF | TGTGCCAGCAGTGTCGGGCGGAGGAACACTGAAGCTTTCTTT
- | TRBJ1-2 | TRBV5-6 | TRBD1 | CASSLRQGLRSNYGYTF | TGTGCCAGCAGCCTGCGACAGGGTTTAAGGAGTAACTATGGCTACACCTTC
- | TRBJ1-5 | TRBV18 | - | CASSSFENSNQPQHF | TGTGCCAGCTCAAGCTTCGAGAATAGCAATCAGCCCCAGCATTTT
- | TRBJ1-4 | TRBV10-3 | - | CAISVDGGTEKLFF | TGTGCCATCAGTGTCGACGGTGGAACTGAAAAACTGTTTTTT
- | TRBJ1-1 | TRBV2 | - | CASSTYPTAAFF | TGTGCCAGCAGTACCTACCCGACAGCGGCTTTCTTT
once | TRBJ2-1 | TRBV24-1 | TRBD1 | CATSVEPGQGLNEQFF | TGTGCCACCAGTGTCGAACCGGGACAGGGGTTGAATGAGCAGTTCTTC
- | TRBJ1-5 | TRBV12-3/TRBV12-4 | TRBD1 | CASSLQGANQPQHF | TGTGCCAGCAGTCTACAGGGGGCAAATCAGCCCCAGCATTTT
- | TRBJ2-3 | TRBV12-3/TRBV12-4 | TRBD2 | CASTPGLRPAGALTDTQYF | TGTGCCAGCACCCCTGGGTTAAGACCAGCGGGGGCCCTCACAGATACGCAGTATTTT
- | TRBJ2-3 | TRBV6-1 | TRBD2 | CASSTLAGVKSSTDTQYF | TGTGCCAGCAGTACCCTAGCGGGGGTCAAATCTAGCACAGATACGCAGTATTTT
- | TRBJ2-3 | TRBV2 | - | CASSSGSLDTDTQYF | TGTGCCAGCAGCTCAGGGTCCTTAGACACAGATACGCAGTATTTT
- | TRBJ1-5 | TRBV20-1 | - | CSAGTGRLNQPQHF | TGCAGTGCAGGGACGGGCCGCCTGAATCAGCCCCAGCATTTT
- | TRBJ1-6 | TRBV6-4 | - | CASSEVRGNSPLHF | TGTGCCAGCAGTGAGGTGAGGGGTAATTCACCCCTCCACTTT
- | TRBJ1-5 | TRBV15 | - | CATSRGVSNQPQHF | TGTGCCACCAGCAGAGGGGTGAGCAATCAGCCCCAGCATTTT
- | TRBJ1-6 | TRBV20-1 | TRBD1 | CSARDDGGQGASNSPLHF | TGCAGTGCTAGAGATGACGGGGGACAGGGGGCAAGTAATTCACCCCTCCACTTT
few | TRBJ2-2 | TRBV5-1 | TRBD1 | CASSFAGGAGTGELFF | TGCGCCAGCAGCTTTGCAGGGGGCGCGGGCACCGGGGAGCTGTTTTTT
- | TRBJ1-1 | TRBV15 | - | CATSRPFPGQPNTEAFF | TGTGCCACCAGCAGACCATTTCCGGGACAACCGAACACTGAAGCTTTCTTT
many | TRBJ2-3 | TRBV4-1 | TRBD1 | CASSPWDRGTDTQYF | TGCGCCAGCAGCCCTTGGGACAGGGGCACAGATACGCAGTATTTT
once | TRBJ2-6 | TRBV20-1 | - | CSATPSEISGANVLTF | TGCAGTGCTACTCCCAGTGAAATCTCTGGGGCCAACGTCCTGACTTTC
- | TRBJ1-4 | TRBV14 | TRBD1 | CASIGVRQGGEKLFF | TGTGCCAGCATTGGGGTTCGACAGGGAGGCGAAAAACTGTTTTTT
- | TRBJ2-5 | TRBV20-1 | TRBD2 | CSATGLGQETQYF | TGCAGTGCCACGGGACTAGGGCAAGAGACCCAGTACTTC
once | TRBJ2-7 | TRBV2 | - | CASTLDGGIYEQYF | TGTGCCAGCACCTTAGACGGGGGCATTTACGAGCAGTACTTC
- | TRBJ2-7 | TRBV19 | - | CASRPDRTVYEQYF | TGTGCCAGTAGACCTGACAGGACTGTCTACGAGCAGTACTTC
- | TRBJ1-2 | TRBV7-9 | - | CASSETGEPILGYTF | TGTGCCAGCAGCGAGACGGGAGAACCGATCTTGGGCTACACCTTC
- | TRBJ1-1 | TRBV29-1 | TRBD1 | CSVGTGLNTEAFF | TGCAGCGTTGGGACAGGGCTGAACACTGAAGCTTTCTTT
few | TRBJ1-2 | TRBV25-1 | - | CASRWGWDYGYTF | TGTGCCAGCAGATGGGGCTGGGACTATGGCTACACCTTC
- | TRBJ2-1 | TRBV5-4 | TRBD2 | CASSLGPGLADHNEQFF | TGTGCCAGCAGCTTAGGGCCCGGACTAGCGGATCACAATGAGCAGTTCTTC
- | TRBJ2-7 | TRBV19 | - | CASSKRGGTYSYEQYF | TGTGCCAGTAGTAAGCGCGGCGGGACATACTCCTACGAGCAGTACTTC
- | TRBJ2-7 | TRBV4-2 | - | CASSQEVGNGAYEQYF | TGTGCCAGCAGCCAAGAAGTGGGAAACGGGGCTTACGAGCAGTACTTC
- | TRBJ2-7 | TRBV7-2 | - | CASSSFSGYEQYF | TGTGCCAGCAGTTCGTTTAGCGGCTACGAGCAGTACTTC
- | TRBJ2-2 | TRBV7-2 | TRBD2 | CASSQQAGTNTGELFF | TGTGCCAGCAGCCAGCAAGCGGGGACCAACACCGGGGAGCTGTTTTTT
- | TRBJ1-1 | TRBV14 | - | CASSLQGTEAFF | TGTGCCAGCAGCTTGCAGGGGACGGAAGCTTTCTTT
- | TRBJ2-5 | TRBV27 | TRBD2 | CASSLSSSGRETQYF | TGTGCCAGCAGTTTATCTTCCAGCGGGAGGGAGACCCAGTACTTC
- | TRBJ2-7 | TRBV7-2 | TRBD1 | CASSQEGRTGATYEQYF | TGTGCCAGCAGCCAGGAGGGCAGGACAGGGGCCACCTACGAGCAGTACTTC
- | TRBJ2-7 | TRBV6-5 | - | CATGRPGGAYEQYF | TGTGCCACCGGACGGCCCGGCGGGGCCTACGAGCAGTACTTC